This entry features one T cell receptor beta chain sequence. This clone came up once. Its target antigen remains unknown. Nothing much larger sits one base from this clone, and base qualities are not available. The data derive from a study of blood T cell repertoires in COVID-19 (dated by TCRdb to the early 2020s). Background for the entire study: Samples from collaborators originated in the United States, Italy and Spain and spanned both the acute and convalescent phases of COVID-19. Samples came from the ongoing ImmuneRACE study (first 160 participants) plus 1,254 subjects from 6 global collaborators. The prospective study material was composed of cDNA or gDNA derived from T cells, B-cell-depleted T cells, or PBMCs. HLA class I and class II types, where available, came from metadata supplied by the sample provider rather than from assay-based typing. The repertoires were released in a freely available public database intended as a resource for research on the immune response to SARS-CoV-2. Sample metadata almost always included a de-identified subject ID, COVID-19 status, age in years and sex. The dataset comprised deeply sampled blood TCRbeta repertoires from subjects exposed to, actively infected with, or recovered from COVID-19.

Each collaborating institution followed its own protocols to collect whole blood in K2EDTA tubes. For TCRbeta analysis, collaborators shipped samples as frozen whole blood, isolated PBMCs, or DNA extracted from either of those sample types. The investigation overall reported the following: The amount of clinical and demographic metadata varied by source and participant and was provided uncurated.

TCRbeta CDR3 regions were amplified from genomic DNA using the immunoSEQ Assay, a bias-controlled multiplex PCR. Per the source publication's procedure: The number of nucleated cells in each sample was estimated from the amplification of reference gene primers within the assay. Sequence reads were collapsed and filtered to measure the absolute abundance of every unique TCRbeta CDR3 rearrangement. For each sample, productive Simpson clonality was calculated by taking the square root of Simpson's diversity index across productive rearrangements. The clones in this table, taken by TCRdb from immuneACCESS, are in-frame only. Not every clone is retained; where verified, under half of the shortfall comes from an unresolved V gene, and the cause of the rest is unknown. That table supplies the V and J calls and clone size; D and trimming were determined from the DNA. Counted in this sample were about 91,000 clones; 88% of them appeared once. The top ten hold around 4.7% of the sample.

CDR1 and CDR2 are drawn from the germline V gene: MDHEN, SYDVKM. Reading from cysteine to phenylalanine, the CDR3 counts 17 amino acids. Of the read, only the CDR3 DNA is kept; its 51 bases are in frame from base 1. Cut back by 5 bases and 0 bases, the V and J ends lie 19 bases apart. In this chain, TRBV28 is recombined with TRBJ1-1; the D gene is perhaps TRBD1, from 6 matching bases. Material: peripheral blood. The TCR sequence derives from an elderly woman with active COVID-19. The base sequence is TGTGCCAGCAGTGAGGCAGGGGCTTTTTTGGTGAACACTGAAGCTTTCTTT. This codes for CASSEAGAFLVNTEAFF.